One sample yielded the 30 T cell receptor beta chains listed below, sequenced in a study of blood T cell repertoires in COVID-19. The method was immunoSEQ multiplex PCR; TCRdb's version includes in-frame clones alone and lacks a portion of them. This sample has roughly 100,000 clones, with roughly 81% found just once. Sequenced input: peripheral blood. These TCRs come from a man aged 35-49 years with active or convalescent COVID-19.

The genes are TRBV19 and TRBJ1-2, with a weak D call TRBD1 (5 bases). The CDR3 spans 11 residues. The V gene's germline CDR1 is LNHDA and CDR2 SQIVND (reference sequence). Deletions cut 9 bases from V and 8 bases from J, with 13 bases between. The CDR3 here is CASRDLGGYTF. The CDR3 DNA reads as TGTGCCAGCAGGGATTTGGGAGGCTACACCTTC.

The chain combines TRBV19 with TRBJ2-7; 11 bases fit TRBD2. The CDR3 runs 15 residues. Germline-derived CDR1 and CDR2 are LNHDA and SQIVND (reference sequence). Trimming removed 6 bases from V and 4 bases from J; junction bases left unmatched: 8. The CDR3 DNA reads TGTGCCAGTAGCCAAGTAGCGGGGGGGCCTTACGAGCAGTACTTC. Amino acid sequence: CASSQVAGGPYEQYF.

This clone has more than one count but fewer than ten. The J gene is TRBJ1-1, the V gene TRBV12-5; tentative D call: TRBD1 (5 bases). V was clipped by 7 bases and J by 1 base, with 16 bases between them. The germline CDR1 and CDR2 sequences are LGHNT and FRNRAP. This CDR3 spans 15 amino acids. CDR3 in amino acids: CASAPPRVTNTEAFF. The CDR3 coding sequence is TGTGCTAGTGCCCCACCCAGGGTGACGAACACTGAAGCTTTCTTT. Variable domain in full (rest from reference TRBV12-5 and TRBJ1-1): DARVTQTPRHKVTEMGQEVTMRCQPILGHNTVFWYRQTMMQGLELLAYFRNRAPLDDSGMPKDRFSAEMPDATLATLKIQPSEPRDSAVYFCASAPPRVTNTEAFFGQGTRLTVV.

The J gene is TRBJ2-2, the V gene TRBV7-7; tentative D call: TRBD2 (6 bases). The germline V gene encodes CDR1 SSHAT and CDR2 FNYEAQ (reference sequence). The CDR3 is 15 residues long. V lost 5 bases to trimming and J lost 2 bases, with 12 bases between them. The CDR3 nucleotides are TGTGCCAGCAGCCGGGCGGGGTTAAACACCGGGGAGCTGTTTTTT. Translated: CASSRAGLNTGELFF.

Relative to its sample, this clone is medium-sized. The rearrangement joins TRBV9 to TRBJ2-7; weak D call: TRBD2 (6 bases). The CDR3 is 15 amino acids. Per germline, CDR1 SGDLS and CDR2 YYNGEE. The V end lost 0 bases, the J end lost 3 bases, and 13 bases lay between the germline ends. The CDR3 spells CASSVGASAFYEQYF. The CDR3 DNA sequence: TGTGCCAGCAGCGTAGGGGCTAGCGCTTTCTACGAGCAGTACTTC.

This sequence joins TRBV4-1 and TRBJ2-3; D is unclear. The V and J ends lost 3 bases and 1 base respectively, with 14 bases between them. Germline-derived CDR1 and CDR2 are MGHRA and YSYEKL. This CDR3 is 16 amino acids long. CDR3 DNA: TGCGCCAGCAGCCACCCCAATAGCTTTGGCACAGATACGCAGTATTTT. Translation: CASSHPNSFGTDTQYF.

Here the CDR3 DNA reads TGTGCCAGCAGATCACCTCAGGGGCCTGAGGGCTACACCTTC. This sequence encodes CASRSPQGPEGYTF. The chain combines TRBV28 with TRBJ1-2; D possibly corresponds to TRBD1 (6 bases). The CDR3 extends over 14 amino acids. Germline lookup yields CDR1 MDHEN and CDR2 SYDVKM. V shed 6 bases and J shed 8 bases, with 19 bases lying between them.

CDR3 nucleotide sequence: TGTGCCCGACAGGGGGCAACTAATGAAAAACTGTTTTTT. It yields the protein CARQGATNEKLFF. The chain couples TRBV2 to TRBJ1-4; TRBD1 matches at 9 bases. Germline trimming cut 11 bases from V and 0 bases from J; bases unmatched to any gene: 1. There are 13 residues in the CDR3. Germline V lookup: CDR1 SNHLY, CDR2 FYNNEI.

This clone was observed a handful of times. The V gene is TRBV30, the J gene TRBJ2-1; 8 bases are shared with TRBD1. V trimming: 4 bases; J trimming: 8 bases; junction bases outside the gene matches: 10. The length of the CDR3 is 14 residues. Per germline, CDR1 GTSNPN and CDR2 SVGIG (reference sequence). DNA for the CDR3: TGTGCCTGGAAGGGCAGGGGGCGCGAGTATGAGCAGTTCTTC. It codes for CAWKGRGREYEQFF. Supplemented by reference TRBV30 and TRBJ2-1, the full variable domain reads SQTIHQWPATLVQPVGSPLSLECTVEGTSNPNLYWYRQAAGRGLQLLFYSVGIGQISSEVPQNLSASRPQDRQFILSSKKLLLSDSGFYLCAWKGRGREYEQFFGPGTRLTVL.

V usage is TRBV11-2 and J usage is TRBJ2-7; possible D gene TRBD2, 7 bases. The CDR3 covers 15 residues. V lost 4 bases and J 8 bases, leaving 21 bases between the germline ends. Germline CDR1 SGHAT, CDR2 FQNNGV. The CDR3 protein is CASSSQGGRAFQQYF. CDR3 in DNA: TGTGCCAGCAGCTCGCAAGGGGGGAGGGCGTTTCAGCAGTACTTC.

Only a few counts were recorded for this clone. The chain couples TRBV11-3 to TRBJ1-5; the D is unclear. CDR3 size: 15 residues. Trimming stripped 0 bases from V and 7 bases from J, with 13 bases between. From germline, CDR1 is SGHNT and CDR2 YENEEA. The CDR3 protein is CASSLERWGGQPQHF. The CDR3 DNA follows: TGTGCCAGCAGCTTAGAAAGGTGGGGAGGCCAGCCCCAGCATTTT.

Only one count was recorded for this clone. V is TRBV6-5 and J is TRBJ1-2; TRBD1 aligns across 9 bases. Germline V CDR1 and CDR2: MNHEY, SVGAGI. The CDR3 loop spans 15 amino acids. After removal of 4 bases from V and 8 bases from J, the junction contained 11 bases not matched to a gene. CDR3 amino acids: CASSFNRGRKIGYTF. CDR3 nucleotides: TGTGCCAGCAGTTTCAACAGGGGGCGTAAAATAGGCTACACCTTC.

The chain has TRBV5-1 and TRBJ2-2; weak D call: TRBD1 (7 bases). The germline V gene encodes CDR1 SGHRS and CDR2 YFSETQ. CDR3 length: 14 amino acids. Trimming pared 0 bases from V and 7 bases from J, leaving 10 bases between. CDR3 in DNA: TGCGCCAGCAGCTTGGGACAGGGAGGCGGGGAGCTGTTTTTT. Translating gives CASSLGQGGGELFF.

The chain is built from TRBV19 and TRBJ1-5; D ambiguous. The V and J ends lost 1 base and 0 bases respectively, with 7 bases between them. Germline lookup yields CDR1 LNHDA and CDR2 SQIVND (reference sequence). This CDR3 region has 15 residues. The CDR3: CASSIGPFSNQPQHF. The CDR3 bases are TGTGCCAGTAGTATAGGGCCTTTTAGCAATCAGCCCCAGCATTTT.

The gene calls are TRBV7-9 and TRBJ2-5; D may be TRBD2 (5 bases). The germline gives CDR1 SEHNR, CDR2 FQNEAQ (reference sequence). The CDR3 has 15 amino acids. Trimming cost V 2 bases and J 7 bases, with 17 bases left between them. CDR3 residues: CASSLRLGPGGTQYF. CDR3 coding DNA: TGTGCCAGCAGCTTAAGGTTGGGCCCCGGAGGGACCCAGTACTTC.

The CDR3 DNA sequence: TGTGCCAGCAGCGGGGCAGGGTGGAATTCACCCCTCCACTTT. Translating gives CASSGAGWNSPLHF. The chain employs TRBV7-9 and TRBJ1-6; tentative D call: TRBD1 (5 bases). Germline CDR1 is SEHNR and CDR2 is FQNEAQ (reference sequence). The V end lost 5 bases, the J end lost 7 bases, and 12 bases lay between the germline ends. This CDR3 region has 14 residues.

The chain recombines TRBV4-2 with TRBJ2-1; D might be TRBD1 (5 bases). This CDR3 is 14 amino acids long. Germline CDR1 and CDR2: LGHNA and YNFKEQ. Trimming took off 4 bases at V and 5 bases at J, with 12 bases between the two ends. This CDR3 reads CASSPLGQNNEQFF. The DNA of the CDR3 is TGTGCCAGCAGCCCCCTGGGGCAGAACAATGAGCAGTTCTTC.

In nucleotides, the CDR3 is TGTGCCAGCAGCCCGACAGGGGTTGCAACTAATGAAAAACTGTTTTTT. Protein sequence: CASSPTGVATNEKLFF. The chain combines TRBV7-2 with TRBJ1-4; 8 positions agree with TRBD1. V trimming: 5 bases; J trimming: 0 bases; junction bases outside the gene matches: 5. The CDR3 covers 16 residues. Looked up from germline, CDR1 is SGHTA and CDR2 is FQGNSA.

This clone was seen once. CDR3 DNA sequence: TGTGCCAGTGCGCAGCCGGGATCTGAAAAACTGTTTTTT. Translated: CASAQPGSEKLFF. V and J are TRBV19 and TRBJ1-4; the D is unclear. The CDR3 runs to 13 residues. Germline CDR1 reads LNHDA; CDR2 reads SQIVND (reference sequence). Trimming stripped 8 bases from V and 7 bases from J, with 14 bases between.

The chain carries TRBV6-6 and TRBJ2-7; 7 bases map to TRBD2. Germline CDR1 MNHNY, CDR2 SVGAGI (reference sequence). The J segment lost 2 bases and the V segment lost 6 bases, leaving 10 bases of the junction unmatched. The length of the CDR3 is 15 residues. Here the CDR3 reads CASRPGTTLTYEQYF. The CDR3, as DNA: TGTGCCAGCAGACCCGGGACTACCTTAACCTACGAGCAGTACTTC.

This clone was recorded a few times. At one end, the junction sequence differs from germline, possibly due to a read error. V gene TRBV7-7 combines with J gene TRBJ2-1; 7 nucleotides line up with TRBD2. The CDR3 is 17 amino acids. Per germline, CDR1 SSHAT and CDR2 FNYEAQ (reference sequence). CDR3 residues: CASSLEVRTREGNEQFF. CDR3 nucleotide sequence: TGTGCTAGCAGCTTAGAGGTGCGGACTAGGGAAGGCAATGAGCAGTTCTTC. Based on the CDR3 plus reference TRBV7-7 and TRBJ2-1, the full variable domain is GAGVSQSPRYKVTKRGQDVTLRCDPISSHATLYWYQQALGQGPEFLTYFNYEAQPDKSGLPSDRFSAERPEGSISTLTIQRTEQRDSAMYRCASSLEVRTREGNEQFFGPGTRLTVL.

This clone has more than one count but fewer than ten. Here the CDR3 reads CASSSSSNTGELFF. In DNA, the CDR3 is TGTGCCAGCAGCTCCTCCTCGAACACCGGGGAGCTGTTTTTT. The rearrangement links TRBV11-3 to TRBJ2-2; no clear D. CDR3 size: 14 residues. CDR1 and CDR2 (germline): SGHNT, YENEEA. The V end lost 4 bases, the J end lost 0 bases, and 6 bases lay between the germline ends.

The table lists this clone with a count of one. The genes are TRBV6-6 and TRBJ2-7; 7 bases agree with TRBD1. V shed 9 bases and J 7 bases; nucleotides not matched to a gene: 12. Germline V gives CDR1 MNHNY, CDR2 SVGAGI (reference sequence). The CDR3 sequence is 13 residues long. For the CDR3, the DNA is TGTGCCAGTAACCGGGACAGCTTTAAGGAGCAGTACTTC. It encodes CASNRDSFKEQYF.

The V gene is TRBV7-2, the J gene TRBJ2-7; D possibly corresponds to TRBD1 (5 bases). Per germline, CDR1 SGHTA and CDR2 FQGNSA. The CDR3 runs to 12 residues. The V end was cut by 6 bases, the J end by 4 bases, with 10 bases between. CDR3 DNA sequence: TGTGCCAGCAGAACAGGTGGATACGAGCAGTACTTC. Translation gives CASRTGGYEQYF.

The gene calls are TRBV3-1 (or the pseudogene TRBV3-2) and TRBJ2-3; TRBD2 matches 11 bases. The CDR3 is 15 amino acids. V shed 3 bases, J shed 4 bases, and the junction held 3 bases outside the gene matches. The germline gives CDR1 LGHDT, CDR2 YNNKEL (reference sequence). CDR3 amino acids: CASSHGLAGPDTQYF. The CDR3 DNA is TGTGCCAGCAGCCATGGACTAGCGGGTCCAGATACGCAGTATTTT.

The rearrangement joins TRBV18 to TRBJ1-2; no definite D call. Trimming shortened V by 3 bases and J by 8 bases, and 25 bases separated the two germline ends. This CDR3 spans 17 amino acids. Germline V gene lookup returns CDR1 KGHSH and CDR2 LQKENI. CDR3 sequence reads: CASSPAASRGNMEGYTF. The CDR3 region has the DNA TGTGCCAGCTCACCGGCAGCATCCCGAGGAAACATGGAGGGCTACACCTTC.

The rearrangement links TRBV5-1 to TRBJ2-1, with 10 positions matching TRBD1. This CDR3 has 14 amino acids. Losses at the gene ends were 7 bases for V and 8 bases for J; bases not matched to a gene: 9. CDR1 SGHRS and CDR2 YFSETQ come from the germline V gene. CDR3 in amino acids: CASGSGDRGHEQFF. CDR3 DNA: TGCGCCAGCGGCTCGGGGGACAGGGGTCATGAGCAGTTCTTC.

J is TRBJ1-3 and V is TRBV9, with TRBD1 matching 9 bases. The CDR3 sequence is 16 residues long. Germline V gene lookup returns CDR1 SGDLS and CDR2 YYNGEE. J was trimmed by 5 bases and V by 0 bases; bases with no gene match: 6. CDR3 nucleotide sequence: TGTGCCAGCAGCGTAGCTGACAGGGGGGGGAGAAACACCATATATTTT. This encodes CASSVADRGGRNTIYF.

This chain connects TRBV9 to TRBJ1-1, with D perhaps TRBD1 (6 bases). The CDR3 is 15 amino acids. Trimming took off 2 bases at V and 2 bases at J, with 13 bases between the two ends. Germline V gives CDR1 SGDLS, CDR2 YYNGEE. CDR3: CASSVAWGQNTEAFF. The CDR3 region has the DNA TGTGCCAGCAGCGTCGCCTGGGGACAAAACACTGAAGCTTTCTTT.

For the CDR3, the DNA is TGTGCCAGCAGCCCGGGGTTCTATGGCTACACCTTC. Encoded protein: CASSPGFYGYTF. The chain recombines TRBV5-8 with TRBJ1-2; D not resolved. This CDR3 is built from 12 residues. V shed 4 bases and J shed 4 bases, with 8 bases lying between them. CDR1 is SGHTS and CDR2 is YDEGEE in the germline V gene.